This T cell receptor (beta chain) was identified during a study of Ad26.COV2.S vaccination and SARS-CoV-2 variants. Only in-frame clones appear in the TCRdb table, and some are missing; sequencing was by immunoSEQ multiplex PCR. The sample holds hundreds of thousands of clones; 86% are singletons and the top ten take roughly 10%. The CDR3 extends over 14 amino acids. Losses at the gene ends were 2 bases for V and 7 bases for J; bases not matched to a gene: 3. Germline-derived CDR1 and CDR2 are LGHNA and YSLEER. As for treatment: some 20 received Ad26.COV2.S at low or high dose, single or two shots; several received placebo; per-sample allocation not given. Collection of samples fell on day 63 after the first vaccine or placebo injection.

The rearrangement links TRBV4-3 to TRBJ2-5; 11 bases agree with TRBD2. The source material was peripheral blood, sampled in a trial of Ad26.COV2.S vaccine versus placebo. The sequence derives from a person between 18 and 65 years old who received the Ad26.COV2.S COVID-19 vaccine or a placebo. The CDR3 loop reads CASSQQGTSGTQYF. For the CDR3, the DNA is TGCGCCAGCAGCCAACAGGGGACTAGCGGGACCCAGTACTTC.